Given below is one T cell receptor (beta chain) in context. This clone's antigen is unknown. No qualities accompany the bases; no much larger clone lies one base away. V and J are trimmed by 0 bases and 0 bases, and the gene matches miss 3 bases of the junction. The cysteine opens and the phenylalanine closes a CDR3 of 16 amino acids. Only CDR3 DNA remains: 48 bases, in frame from the first base. The germline V gene encodes CDR1 MGHRA and CDR2 YSYEKL. The instrument given in TCRdb is Illumina NovaSeq 6000. Synthesis of TCR cDNA relied on 5'RACE template switching, a step that introduced a universal primer site along with unique molecular identifiers. cDNA synthesis was primed from both the TCR alpha and TCR beta constant segments. Library amplification involved two PCR steps, and the second step added sample barcodes and sequencing adapters. Sequencing of the libraries was done on either Illumina HiSeq 2500 (2x100 bp) or NovaSeq (2x150 bp). The study's own analysis went as follows. Demultiplexing of reads and collapsing into UMI consensus sequences were performed with MIGEC, and V(D)J alignment was carried out with MiXCR. Using edgeR on replicate PBMC samples, clonotypes were called vaccine-responding if FDR was below 0.01 and the log2 fold change was above 5 up to day 15. Bulk clonotypes were assigned CD4 or CD8 identity according to which sequenced CD4 or CD8 repertoire held them at higher abundance. The public sequencing data were trimmed at Q25 with fastp and processed into clonotypes with MiXCR by TCRdb, which kept only in-frame beta chains. Rows are combined by CDR3 protein, so each entry shows the most common genes and DNA. The V and J calls, along with clone size, are taken from TCRdb and not from the paper's own processing. Counted in this sample were hundreds of thousands of distinct CDR3 sequences; roughly a sixth of them appeared once. 18% of the sample comes from the top ten.

The data were taken from a study of T cells after yellow fever vaccination (dated by TCRdb to about 2019). About the study as a whole: The SMART-Seq v4 Ultra Low Input RNA kit was used to prepare libraries from fractions with low cell numbers. To follow T-cell clones before and after both primary and booster YFV17D yellow fever vaccination, bulk TCR alpha and beta repertoires underwent longitudinal sequencing. Two healthy male donors made up the cohort, one aged 18 to 29 years and the other aged 30 to 40 years. Blood was collected at multiple timepoints before and after primary and secondary immunization, and bulk PBMC replicates and cell subsets were isolated.

General findings and caveats noted by the study authors: Only a couple of donors were included in the study, so the extent to which the findings can be generalized is limited. A small share of clonotypes was detected in both CD4 and CD8 compartments, with the overlap likely arising from convergent recombination. Computational filtering was required because FACS-sorted repertoires could contain abundant contaminating clonotypes from the bulk population. After the booster, most clones that had expanded after primary vaccination were detected again (about 95% of CD4 and under 90% of CD8), suggesting broad maintenance of memory. Compared with the primary T-cell response, the secondary T-cell response was weaker but faster, peaking on day 5 rather than day 15.

Per the publication, the treatment or condition label means: live attenuated yellow fever vaccine strain. At every blood-draw timepoint, two biological replicates of bulk PBMCs were collected. PBMCs were isolated from peripheral blood using a standard Ficoll-Paque protocol. RNA was extracted with TriZol from bulk PBMCs, CD4 and CD8 fractions, and dextramer-positive and dextramer-negative fractions. The sequence links TRBV4-1 to TRBJ2-5, with 8 bases matching TRBD2. The TCR comes from a man younger than 35 who received the YFV17D yellow fever vaccine. The sample in question was PBMCs, obtained before the yellow fever booster vaccination. The CDR3 has the sequence CASSQDPAGDQETQYF. The DNA is TGCGCCAGCAGCCAAGATCCAGCGGGGGACCAAGAGACCCAGTACTTC.